This TCR beta chain was recovered during a study of shared clonotypes between healthy human individuals. As regards this clone: Its antigen is as yet unknown.

Study-wide results and limits: Larger estimated richness was generally recorded for naive subsets relative to memory subsets. Only a few donors were included, so the genetic and exposure-history diversity represented was limited. A reduction in generation probabilities was seen for non-shared clonotypes relative to those shared by all four donors.

Using approximately 190 ng DNA, tens of thousands of T cell genomes, the sorted-subset replicate PCRs were run. Some clones are missing from TCRdb's copy, which holds only in-frame ones; the method was immunoSEQ multiplex PCR. The data show 2 million to 2.5 million clones, approximately 94% seen once. This CDR3 is 12 amino acids long. Sequencing was carried out using naive CD4+ T cells sorted from blood. Subset defined: CD45RA+ positively selected. The TCR sequence derives from a man aged 18-30 years in good health. The V call is TRBV21-1, the J call TRBJ1-2. TRBV21-1 is a pseudogene. The CDR3 loop is CANVPEDYGYTF. CDR3 nucleotide sequence: TGTGCCAATGTTCCCGAGGACTATGGCTACACCTTC.